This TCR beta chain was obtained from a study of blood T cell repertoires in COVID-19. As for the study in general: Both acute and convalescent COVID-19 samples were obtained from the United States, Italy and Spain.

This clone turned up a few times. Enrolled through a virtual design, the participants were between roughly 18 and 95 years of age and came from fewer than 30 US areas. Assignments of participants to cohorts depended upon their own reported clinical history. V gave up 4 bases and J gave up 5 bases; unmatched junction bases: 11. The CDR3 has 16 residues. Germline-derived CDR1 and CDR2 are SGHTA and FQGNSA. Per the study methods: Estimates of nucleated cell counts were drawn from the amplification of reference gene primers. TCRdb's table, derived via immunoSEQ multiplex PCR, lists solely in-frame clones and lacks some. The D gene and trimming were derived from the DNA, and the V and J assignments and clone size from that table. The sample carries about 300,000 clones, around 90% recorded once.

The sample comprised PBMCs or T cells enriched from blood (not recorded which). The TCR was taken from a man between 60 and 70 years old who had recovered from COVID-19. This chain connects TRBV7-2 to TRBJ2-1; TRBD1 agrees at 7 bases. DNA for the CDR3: TGTGCCAGCAGCTCAAGACAGGGCCCTCCAAACAATGAGCAGTTCTTC. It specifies CASSSRQGPPNNEQFF.